This record concerns one T cell receptor (beta chain) sequence. Its antigen is unknown. The CDR3 covers 13 residues. The V gene's germline CDR1 is SGHRS and CDR2 YFSETQ. V was trimmed by 4 bases and J by 7 bases, leaving 15 bases between them. Expressed TCRB transcripts were sequenced after all isolated RNA was converted to cDNA. Measured with immunoSEQ multiplex PCR; TCRdb has only the in-frame clones, and not every one. Of about 620,000 clones listed, 15% were seen once; the top ten hold about 0.086%. These data come from a study of beta chain features in type 1 diabetes. Study results and limitations: VDJ junctions from type 1 diabetes patients carried fewer insertions and larger deletions. Patients and controls would share equally any PCR tilt toward shorter templates.

This receptor was identified in a man aged 18 to 35 in good health. This chain uses TRBV5-1 with TRBJ2-7; TRBD1 is a possible D gene (6 bases). The source material was naive CD4+ T cells from blood. CDR3 amino acids: CASSVPGTLEQYF. The CDR3 nucleotides read TGCGCCAGCAGCGTCCCGGGGACACTAGAGCAGTACTTC.